The 9 T cell receptor beta chains presented below share a single source sample, sequenced in a study. TCRdb's copy holds only in-frame clones and misses some; the assay was immunoSEQ multiplex PCR. The repertoire includes around 50,000 clones, more than 80% of them detected once, and roughly 10% sits in the top ten. Sequencing was performed on PBMCs. These receptors all stem from a man in his forties with rheumatoid arthritis.

V is TRBV4-3 and J is TRBJ1-2, with no clear D. The V gene's germline CDR1 is LGHNA and CDR2 YSLEER. Trimming cost V 0 bases and J 3 bases, with 11 bases left between them. The CDR3 sequence is 15 residues long. CDR3 coding DNA: TGCGCCAGCAGCCAAGAGGTACAGAGCTACTATGGCTACACCTTC. Its translation: CASSQEVQSYYGYTF.

V and J are TRBV10-3 and TRBJ2-3, with D perhaps TRBD1 or TRBD2 (5 bases each). Trimming stripped 8 bases from V and 3 bases from J, with 15 bases between. The CDR3 is 14 amino acids. Looked up from germline, CDR1 is ENHRY and CDR2 is SYGVKD. CDR3 coding DNA: TGTGCCATCGGGGGTAAGGGTTGGACAGATACGCAGTATTTT. This translates into CAIGGKGWTDTQYF.

The DNA for the CDR3 is TGTGCCAGCACCCCGGATAGCTCCTACAATGAGCAGTTCTTC. Its translation is CASTPDSSYNEQFF. This chain uses TRBV6-6 with TRBJ2-1, with D hard to call. V lost 7 bases and J lost 0, with 10 bases in between. The CDR3 consists of 14 residues. Germline V gene data show CDR1 as MNHNY and CDR2 as SVGAGI (reference sequence).

The V call is TRBV28, the J call TRBJ2-5; the match to TRBD1 covers 10 bases. V was pared by 4 bases and J by 5 bases, with 7 bases of the junction left unmatched. CDR1 and CDR2 (germline): MDHEN, SYDVKM. The CDR3 runs 15 residues. The CDR3 region is CASSSGDRGTETQYF. The CDR3, as DNA: TGTGCCAGCAGTTCGGGGGACAGGGGCACGGAGACCCAGTACTTC.

This rearrangement joins TRBV18 to TRBJ2-7, with 10 bases that match TRBD1. The length of the CDR3 is 15 residues. The V gene end was trimmed by 6 bases and the J gene end by 2 bases; junction bases not matched to a gene: 7. Germline values: CDR1 KGHSH, CDR2 LQKENI. This chain's CDR3 is CASSSGTGVTYEQYF. The CDR3 DNA reads as TGTGCCAGCTCGTCCGGGACAGGGGTTACCTACGAGCAGTACTTC.

The chain has TRBV3-1 (or the pseudogene TRBV3-2) and TRBJ2-3; no clear D gene. Trimming removed 1 base from V and 0 bases from J, with 8 bases in between. The CDR3 spans 15 residues. Germline V gene lookup returns CDR1 LGHDT and CDR2 YNNKEL (reference sequence). Here the CDR3 DNA reads TGTGCCAGCAGCCAAGCCAGAACTAGCACAGATACGCAGTATTTT. Residues: CASSQARTSTDTQYF.

This clone was observed a single time. The chain uses TRBV7-9 and TRBJ2-3; no definite D call. Germline loops: CDR1 SEHNR, CDR2 FQNEAQ (reference sequence). V lost 5 bases and J lost 2, with 14 bases in between. The CDR3 covers 15 residues. DNA for the CDR3: TGTGCCAGCAGCCCGTGGGGTTCTATCACAGATACGCAGTATTTT. Translating gives CASSPWGSITDTQYF.

V usage is TRBV19 and J usage is TRBJ1-6; 7 bases agree with TRBD1. The CDR3 is 13 residues long. CDR1 and CDR2 (germline): LNHDA, SQIVND (reference sequence). J lost 10 bases, V lost 6 bases, and 6 bases had no gene match. This chain's CDR3 is CASRITGVSPLHF. For the CDR3, the DNA is TGTGCCAGTAGGATCACAGGGGTCTCACCCCTCCACTTT.

The chain joins TRBV5-1 to TRBJ1-4; 7 bases line up with TRBD1. The CDR3 runs to 15 residues. CDR1 SGHRS and CDR2 YFSETQ come from the germline V gene. Unmatched junction bases numbered 2, after V lost 0 bases and J lost 3 bases. The CDR3: CASSLATGANEKLFF. CDR3 DNA sequence: TGCGCCAGCAGCTTGGCCACAGGGGCTAATGAAAAACTGTTTTTT.